The 26 T cell receptor beta chains in this list originate from one sample, sequenced in a study of cytomegalovirus exposure and HLA in healthy donors. With 60 Vbeta and 13 Jbeta primers, the PCR was carried out. Assay used: immunoSEQ multiplex PCR; TCRdb lists only in-frame clones, some missing. The table has 130,000 to 150,000 clones, roughly 87% seen once. Sequencing was done on a sample of PBMCs. The receptors were sampled from a man aged 30 to 45 in good health and CMV-seropositive.

The V call is TRBV4-1, the J call TRBJ2-6; D is undetermined. CDR1 is MGHRA and CDR2 is YSYEKL in the germline V gene. This CDR3 region has 16 residues. Trimming cost V 4 bases and J 0 bases, with 10 bases left between them. The CDR3 sequence: CASSLDSFSGANVLTF. The CDR3 bases are TGCGCCAGCAGCCTCGACTCGTTCTCTGGGGCCAACGTCCTGACTTTC.

V and J are TRBV2 and TRBJ2-3; D unresolved. The CDR3 totals 12 residues. V was trimmed by 6 bases and J by 7 bases, leaving 11 bases between them. CDR1 is SNHLY and CDR2 is FYNNEI in the germline V gene. DNA of the CDR3: TGTGCCAGCAGCGTGAAGCAAAATACGCAGTATTTT. Translating gives CASSVKQNTQYF.

The chain uses TRBV2 and TRBJ2-5, with 7 bases identical to TRBD1. Germline CDR1 is SNHLY and CDR2 is FYNNEI. Unmatched junction bases numbered 7, after V lost 10 bases and J lost 2 bases. This CDR3 is built from 13 residues. CDR3 sequence: CATLDRVQETQYF. The DNA for the CDR3 is TGTGCCACCTTAGACAGGGTACAAGAGACCCAGTACTTC.

This clone has a handful of counts. The chain combines TRBV6-6 with TRBJ1-1, with D hard to call. Germline assignment: CDR1 MNHNY and CDR2 SVGAGI (reference sequence). The CDR3 extends over 14 amino acids. Trimming pared 1 base from V and 1 base from J, leaving 7 bases between. As DNA, the CDR3 is TGTGCCAGCAGTTACTACAGAACGAACACTGAAGCTTTCTTT. It encodes CASSYYRTNTEAFF.

A single count supports this clone. This rearrangement joins TRBV4-1 to TRBJ2-1, with TRBD2 matching 11 bases. The J segment lost 0 bases and the V segment lost 0 bases, leaving 10 bases of the junction unmatched. The germline V gene has CDR1 MGHRA and CDR2 YSYEKL. CDR3 size: 20 residues. The chain's CDR3 is CASSQDLASGRISSYNEQFF. DNA for the CDR3: TGCGCCAGCAGCCAAGATCTGGCTAGCGGGAGGATTAGCTCCTACAATGAGCAGTTCTTC.

This clone was seen a single time. The chain joins TRBV9 to TRBJ2-3, with 8 bases that match TRBD2. V dropped 3 bases and J dropped 10; count of bases not matched to a gene: 16. The CDR3 loop spans 16 amino acids. CDR1 and CDR2 from the germline V gene are SGDLS and YYNGEE. The CDR3 here is CASSGMAPRGGEAQYF. The CDR3 DNA sequence: TGTGCCAGCAGCGGTATGGCCCCTCGGGGGGGCGAGGCGCAGTATTTT.

The chain joins TRBV27 to TRBJ1-2, with D maybe TRBD1 (5 bases). This CDR3 is built from 12 residues. Germline values: CDR1 MNHEY, CDR2 SMNVEV (reference sequence). Trimming cost V 4 bases and J 6 bases, with 9 bases left between them. CDR3 sequence: CASSSRVNGYTF. CDR3 DNA: TGTGCCAGCAGTTCCAGGGTGAATGGCTACACCTTC.

On this clone itself: One end of the junction fails to match germline, which may point to a read error. This chain connects TRBV7-9 to TRBJ2-3; TRBD1 might be the D (5 bases). Germline loops: CDR1 SEHNR, CDR2 FQNEAQ (reference sequence). The CDR3 covers 15 residues. The CDR3 DNA reads as TGTTCCAGCAGCTTAGTTAGACAGTTCACAGATACGCAGTATTTT. It specifies CSSSLVRQFTDTQYF.

V is TRBV6-1 and J is TRBJ2-6, with 8 positions matching TRBD2. Germline V CDR1 and CDR2: MNHNS, SASEGT. CDR3 size: 19 residues. V lost 4 bases and J lost 0; bases outside the gene matches: 11. The CDR3 DNA follows: TGTGCCAGCAGTGGCACTAGCGGTGGAAGATTCTCTGGGGCCAACGTCCTGACTTTC. This sequence encodes CASSGTSGGRFSGANVLTF.

The V call is TRBV25-1, the J call TRBJ2-1, with TRBD2 matching 9 bases. The CDR3 length is 16 residues. V gave up 4 bases and J gave up 8 bases; unmatched junction bases: 12. In germline, CDR1 is MGHDK, CDR2 SYGVNS. This CDR3 is CASSAPWREGQDEQFF. The CDR3, as DNA: TGTGCCAGCAGTGCCCCTTGGCGGGAGGGCCAGGATGAGCAGTTCTTC.

This chain connects TRBV18 to TRBJ2-1; D possibly corresponds to TRBD2 (6 bases). Germline V lookup: CDR1 KGHSH, CDR2 LQKENI. V lost 2 bases and J 7 bases, leaving 15 bases between the germline ends. The CDR3 covers 15 residues. The CDR3 DNA follows: TGTGCCAGCTCACCAACGTGGGGGGTAGGAAATGAGCAGTTCTTC. Encoded protein: CASSPTWGVGNEQFF.

The gene calls are TRBV11-2 and TRBJ1-1; D is uncertain. Deletions cut 3 bases from V and 6 bases from J, with 8 bases between. Germline assignment: CDR1 SGHAT and CDR2 FQNNGV. The CDR3 is made up of 12 amino acids. Here the CDR3 reads CASSFGFPEAFF. The CDR3, as DNA: TGTGCCAGCAGCTTCGGTTTCCCTGAAGCTTTCTTT.

The chain uses TRBV11-1 and TRBJ2-7; D gene unclear. Germline loops: CDR1 SGHAT, CDR2 FQDESV (reference sequence). Trimming shortened V by 5 bases and J by 1 base, and 9 bases separated the two germline ends. The CDR3 contains 13 residues. CDR3 coding DNA: TGTGCCAGCAGCGCCCGACTTTCCTACGAGCAGTACTTC. It translates to CASSARLSYEQYF.

The chain joins TRBV29-1 to TRBJ2-7; 7 bases are shared with TRBD2. Trimming at V came to 2 bases and at J to 5 bases, leaving 12 bases not matched to a gene. Looked up from germline, CDR1 is SQVTM and CDR2 is ANQGSEA. The CDR3 totals 15 residues. As DNA, the CDR3 is TGCAGCGTTGAATGGAGCGGGAATTCAGGCAACGAGCAGTACTTC. Translation gives CSVEWSGNSGNEQYF.

The V and J genes are TRBV5-5 and TRBJ2-7; possibly TRBD1 for D (5 bases). Germline V gene data show CDR1 as SGHKS and CDR2 as YYEKEE (reference sequence). The V and J ends lost 0 bases and 0 bases respectively, with 7 bases between them. The CDR3 totals 14 residues. The DNA for the CDR3 is TGTGCCAGCAGCTTGGACAGGAACTCCTACGAGCAGTACTTC. Translation gives CASSLDRNSYEQYF.

The rearrangement uses TRBV7-9 and TRBJ2-2; 8 nucleotides match TRBD1. V lost 5 bases to trimming and J lost 6 bases; unmatched junction nucleotides: 5. CDR3 length: 14 amino acids. Germline assignment: CDR1 SEHNR and CDR2 FQNEAQ (reference sequence). As DNA, the CDR3 is TGTGCCAGCAGCGAGGCAGGGGGCCCCGGGGAGCTGTTTTTT. This translates into CASSEAGGPGELFF.

This clone appeared a few times. V is TRBV11-2 and J is TRBJ1-6; 9 nucleotides agree with TRBD1. The CDR3 is 16 residues long. CDR1 is SGHAT, CDR2 FQNNGV, per germline. Germline trimming cut 4 bases from V and 7 bases from J; bases unmatched to any gene: 8. As DNA, the CDR3 is TGTGCCAGCAGCTCAGAGGACAGGGGCAGAAATTCACCCCTCCACTTT. Translating it yields CASSSEDRGRNSPLHF.

V is TRBV5-4 and J is TRBJ1-1; D possibly corresponds to TRBD1 (5 bases). Trimming cost V 2 bases and J 7 bases, with 15 bases left between them. The CDR3 sequence is 14 residues long. The germline V gene has CDR1 SGHNT and CDR2 YYREEE (reference sequence). The CDR3 is CASSLGRTGGEAFF. CDR3 bases: TGTGCCAGCAGCTTAGGGAGGACGGGGGGTGAAGCTTTCTTT.

The table lists this clone with a few counts. J is TRBJ2-7 and V is TRBV11-3; D is unresolved. Looked up from germline, CDR1 is SGHNT and CDR2 is YENEEA. V was cut by 3 bases and J by 0 bases, with 6 bases left in between. The CDR3 sequence is 13 residues long. In DNA, the CDR3 is TGTGCCAGCAGCTTGCGGAGCTCCTACGAGCAGTACTTC. It codes for CASSLRSSYEQYF.

The genes are TRBV12-5 and TRBJ1-1; 7 bases align to TRBD1. The ends lost 0 bases at V and 11 bases at J; junction bases unmatched: 6. The CDR3 covers 13 residues. Germline CDR1 and CDR2: LGHNT and FRNRAP. CDR3 coding DNA: TGTGCTAGTGGTTTGGTAACAGGGGAAGGGGCTTTCTTT. Translation gives CASGLVTGEGAFF.

V and J are TRBV11-2 and TRBJ2-7; no reliable D call. CDR1 and CDR2 from the germline V gene are SGHAT and FQNNGV. V lost 1 base and J 4 bases, leaving 8 bases between the germline ends. The CDR3 has 13 amino acids. The CDR3 DNA follows: TGTGCCAGCAGCTTAGGGCAGTTATACGAGCAGTACTTC. Translation: CASSLGQLYEQYF.

The chain links TRBV18 to TRBJ2-7, with 10 positions matching TRBD2. The CDR3 extends over 15 amino acids. CDR1 and CDR2 (germline): KGHSH, LQKENI. Unmatched junction bases numbered 10, after V lost 6 bases and J lost 5 bases. CDR3 DNA sequence: TGTGCCAGCTCTTACACTAGCGGGATCTTCGACGAGCAGTACTTC. It encodes CASSYTSGIFDEQYF.

The V call is TRBV28, the J call TRBJ2-7, with D possibly matching TRBD2 (6 bases). The length of the CDR3 is 15 residues. Looked up from germline, CDR1 is MDHEN and CDR2 is SYDVKM. With 7 bases removed from V and 1 base from J, the gap between germline ends came to 17 bases. CDR3 protein: CASTETAGRSYEQYF. The DNA for the CDR3 is TGTGCCAGCACCGAAACGGCCGGGAGATCCTACGAGCAGTACTTC.

V is TRBV28 and J is TRBJ2-7, with 13 bases lining up with TRBD2. With 5 bases clipped from V and 5 bases from J, the junction kept 9 bases outside the gene matches. In germline, CDR1 is MDHEN, CDR2 SYDVKM. The CDR3 sequence is 16 residues long. CDR3: CASSPAGTSGINEQYF. Written as DNA, the CDR3 is TGTGCCAGCAGTCCGGCGGGGACTAGCGGGATCAACGAGCAGTACTTC.

This chain connects TRBV9 to TRBJ2-3; D is perhaps TRBD2 (6 bases). Germline values: CDR1 SGDLS, CDR2 YYNGEE. V lost 0 bases, J lost 6 bases, and 14 bases lay in between. The CDR3 is 15 residues long. The CDR3 loop reads CASSVVGGGSDTQYF. Here the CDR3 DNA reads TGTGCCAGCAGCGTAGTGGGTGGAGGGAGTGATACGCAGTATTTT.

The chain recombines TRBV4-1 with TRBJ2-7, with TRBD1 identical over 8 bases. This CDR3 region has 16 residues. The ends lost 1 base at V and 1 base at J; junction bases unmatched: 6. Germline CDR1 and CDR2: MGHRA and YSYEKL. CDR3: CASSQATGTGSYEQYF. The CDR3 bases are TGCGCCAGCAGCCAAGCCACCGGGACAGGTTCCTACGAGCAGTACTTC.